The TCR beta chain under discussion was sequenced for a study of blood T cells in healthy people across ages. This CDR3 spans 13 amino acids. V was clipped by 4 bases and J by 4 bases, with 7 bases between them. Germline lookup yields CDR1 KGHDR and CDR2 SFDVKD. There were healthy Caucasian individuals from Russia, aged roughly 6 to 100, serving as donors. Using a J-beta primer mix together with a sample-barcoded 5' primer, a second PCR was run for roughly 6 to 12 cycles. Researchers report that a template-switch adaptor with 12 random nucleotides tagged each cDNA molecule. Sequencing of every sample gave 2.5 million or more CDR3-containing paired-end reads. In TCRdb, the 5' RACE reads were re-called with MiXCR into one record per CDR3 protein. The sample includes around 650,000 distinct CDR3 sequences, roughly 32% of them seen just once. There are many counts of this clonotype.

V usage is TRBV24-1 and J usage is TRBJ2-1, with a possible D match to TRBD2 (5 bases). Sequenced input: blood. The receptor comes from a woman over 75 in good health. CDR3 sequence: CATSDGVYNEQFF. In nucleotides, the CDR3 is TGTGCCACCAGTGACGGGGTTTACAATGAGCAGTTCTTC.